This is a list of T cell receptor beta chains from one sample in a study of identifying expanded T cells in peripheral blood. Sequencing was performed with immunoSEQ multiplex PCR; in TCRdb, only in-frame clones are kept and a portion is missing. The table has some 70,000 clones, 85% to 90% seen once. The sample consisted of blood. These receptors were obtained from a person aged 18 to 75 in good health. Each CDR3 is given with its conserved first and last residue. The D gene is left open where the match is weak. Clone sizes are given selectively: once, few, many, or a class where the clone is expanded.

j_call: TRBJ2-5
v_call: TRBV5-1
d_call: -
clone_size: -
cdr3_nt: TGCGCCAGCAGCAGGGACGGAGAGACCCAGTACTTC
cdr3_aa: CASSRDGETQYF

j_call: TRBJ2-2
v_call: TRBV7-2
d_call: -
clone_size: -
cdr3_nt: TGTGCCAGCAGCTTAGACCGGGACATATGGGACACCGGGGAGCTGTTTTTT
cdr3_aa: CASSLDRDIWDTGELFF

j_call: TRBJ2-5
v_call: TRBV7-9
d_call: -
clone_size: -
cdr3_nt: TGTGCCAGCAGCTTAGTAATAGCGGTAGAAGAGACCCAGTACTTC
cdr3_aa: CASSLVIAVEETQYF

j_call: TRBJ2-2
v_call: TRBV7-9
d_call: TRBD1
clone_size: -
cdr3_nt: TGTGCCAGCAGCTTACGCGGGGGCGGACAGGGGGCTGACACCGGGGAGCTGTTTTTT
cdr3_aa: CASSLRGGGQGADTGELFF

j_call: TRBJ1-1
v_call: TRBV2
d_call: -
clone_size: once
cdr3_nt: TGTGCCAGCAGTGAACCAACGGCGGAGGGAAGAGCTTTCTTT
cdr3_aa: CASSEPTAEGRAFF

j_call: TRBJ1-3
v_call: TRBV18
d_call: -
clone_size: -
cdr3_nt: TGTGCCAGCTCACCACGTGGGAGGGAAAACACCATATATTTT
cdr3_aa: CASSPRGRENTIYF

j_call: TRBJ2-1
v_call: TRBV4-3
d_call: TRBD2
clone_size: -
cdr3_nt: TGCGCCAGCAGCCAAGATAGTACGGCGGGAGGGCAGTTCTTC
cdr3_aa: CASSQDSTAGGQFF

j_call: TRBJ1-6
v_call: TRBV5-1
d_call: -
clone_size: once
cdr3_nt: TGCGCCAGCAGCCAGGGACAAAGCTCCTATAATTCACCCCTCCACTTT
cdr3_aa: CASSQGQSSYNSPLHF

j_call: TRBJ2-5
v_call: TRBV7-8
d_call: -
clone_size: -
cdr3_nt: TGTGCCAGCAGCCGCGGGGCAGGGTCAGGAGAGACCCAGTACTTC
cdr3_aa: CASSRGAGSGETQYF

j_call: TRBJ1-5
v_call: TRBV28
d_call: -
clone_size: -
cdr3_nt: TGTGCCAGCAGTAACGCTGCGGCAGGAAATCAGCCCCAGCATTTT
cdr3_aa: CASSNAAAGNQPQHF

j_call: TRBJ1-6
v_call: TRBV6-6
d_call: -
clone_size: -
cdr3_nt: TGTGCCAGCAGTCGCGGGGACCGCAATTCACCCCTCCACTTT
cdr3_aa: CASSRGDRNSPLHF

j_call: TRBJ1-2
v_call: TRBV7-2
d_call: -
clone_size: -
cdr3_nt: TGTGCCAGCAGCTTAGCAGGGCCCGATAACTATGGCTACACCTTC
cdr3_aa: CASSLAGPDNYGYTF

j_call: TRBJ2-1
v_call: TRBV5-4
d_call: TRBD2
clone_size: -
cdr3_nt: TGTGCCAGCAGCTTACCGGGGGAGGGGTACAATGAGCAGTTCTTC
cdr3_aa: CASSLPGEGYNEQFF

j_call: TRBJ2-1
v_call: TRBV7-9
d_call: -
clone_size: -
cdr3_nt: TGTGCCAGCAGCTTAGCGTGGGGGAGCTCCTACAATGAGCAGTTCTTC
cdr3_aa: CASSLAWGSSYNEQFF

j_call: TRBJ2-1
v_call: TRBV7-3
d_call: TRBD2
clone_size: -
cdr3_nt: TGTGCCAGCAGCTTACTTGGACTAGCGTCCAATGAGCAGTTCTTC
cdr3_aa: CASSLLGLASNEQFF

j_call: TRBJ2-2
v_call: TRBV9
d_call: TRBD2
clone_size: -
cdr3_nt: TGTGCCAGCAGCGTCGGTTGGACTAGCGGGAGCCAAATGGACGGGGAGCTGTTTTTT
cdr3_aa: CASSVGWTSGSQMDGELFF

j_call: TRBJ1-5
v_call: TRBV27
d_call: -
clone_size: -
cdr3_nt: TGTGCCAGCAGTTCCGGACAGAGGGGCAATCAGCCCCAGCATTTT
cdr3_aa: CASSSGQRGNQPQHF

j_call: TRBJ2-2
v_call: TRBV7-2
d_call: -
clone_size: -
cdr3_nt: TGTGCCAGCAGCTTATCCGTCGGGGAGCTGTTTTTT
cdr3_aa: CASSLSVGELFF

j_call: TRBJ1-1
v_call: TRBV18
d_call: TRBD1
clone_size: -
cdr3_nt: TGTGCCAGCTCAGGAGGGACAGGGGGGAACACTGAAGCTTTCTTT
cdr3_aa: CASSGGTGGNTEAFF

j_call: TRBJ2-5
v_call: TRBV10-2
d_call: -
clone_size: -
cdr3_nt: TGCGCCAGCAGTGAAGTGGCGGTCCTGTACCAAGAGACCCAGTACTTC
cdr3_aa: CASSEVAVLYQETQYF

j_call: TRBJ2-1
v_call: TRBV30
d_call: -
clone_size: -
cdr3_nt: TGTGCCTGGAGTGTAAAGGCTAGCACGAATGAGCAGTTCTTC
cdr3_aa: CAWSVKASTNEQFF

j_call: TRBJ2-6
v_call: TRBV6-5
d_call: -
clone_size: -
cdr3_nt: TGTGCCAGCAGTTATAAGGGACTCTCTGGGGCCAACGTCCTGACTTTC
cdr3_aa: CASSYKGLSGANVLTF

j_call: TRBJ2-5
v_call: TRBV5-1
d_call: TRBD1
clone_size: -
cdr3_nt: TGCGCCAGCAGCCTGCACAGGGGAGAGACCCAGTACTTC
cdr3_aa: CASSLHRGETQYF

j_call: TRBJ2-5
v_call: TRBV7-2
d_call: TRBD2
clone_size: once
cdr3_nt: TGTGCCAGCACCACCGGGACTAACAAAGAGACCCAGTACTTC
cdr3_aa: CASTTGTNKETQYF

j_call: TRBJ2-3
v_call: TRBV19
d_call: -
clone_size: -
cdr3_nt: TGTGCCAGTAAGGGAAATAGGCAGGATACGCAGTATTTT
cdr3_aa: CASKGNRQDTQYF

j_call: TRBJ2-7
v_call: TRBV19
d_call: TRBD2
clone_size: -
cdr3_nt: TGTGCCAGTTCTCAGCGGGACCATCCCTCCTACGAGCAGTACTTC
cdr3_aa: CASSQRDHPSYEQYF

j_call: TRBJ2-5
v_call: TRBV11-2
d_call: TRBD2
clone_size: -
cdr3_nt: TGTGCCAGCAGCAATAGCGGGGATCGAGAGACCCAGTACTTC
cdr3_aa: CASSNSGDRETQYF

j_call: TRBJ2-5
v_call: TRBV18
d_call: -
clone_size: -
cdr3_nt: TGTGCCAGCTCCTCACGGGGTCTGAGGGAAGAGACCCAGTACTTC
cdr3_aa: CASSSRGLREETQYF

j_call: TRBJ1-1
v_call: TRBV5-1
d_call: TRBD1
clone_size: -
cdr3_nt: TGCGCCAGCAGCCTGGGACAGATCACTGAAGCTTTCTTT
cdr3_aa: CASSLGQITEAFF

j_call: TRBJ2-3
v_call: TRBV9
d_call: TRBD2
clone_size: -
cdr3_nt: TGTGCCAGCAGCGTAGGAGCAGCGGGAGGGCCCAGCACAGATACGCAGTATTTT
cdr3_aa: CASSVGAAGGPSTDTQYF

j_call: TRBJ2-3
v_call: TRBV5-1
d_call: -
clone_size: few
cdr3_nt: TGCGCCAGCAGGCAGTCTGGGAGCACAGATACGCAGTATTTT
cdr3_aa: CASRQSGSTDTQYF

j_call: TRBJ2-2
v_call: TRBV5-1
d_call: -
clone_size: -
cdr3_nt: TGCGCCAGCAGCAACGAAGCGGGTACGAACACCGGGGAGCTGTTTTTT
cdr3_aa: CASSNEAGTNTGELFF

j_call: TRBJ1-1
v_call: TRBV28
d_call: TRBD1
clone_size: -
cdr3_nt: TGTGCCAGCAGACAATCAGGGGGCTGGGCTGAAGCTTTCTTT
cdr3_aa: CASRQSGGWAEAFF

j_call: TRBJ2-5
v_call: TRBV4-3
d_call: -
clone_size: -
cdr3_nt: TGCGCCAGCAGCCAAGATGGCCCAACAGAGCAAGAGACCCAGTACTTC
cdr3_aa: CASSQDGPTEQETQYF